Reported below is one T cell receptor beta chain. Its matching antigen is unknown. This entry comes from a study of blood T cells in healthy people across ages. Study-wide findings and caveats: TCR beta diversity per million T cells fell roughly linearly with age.

Primed by a sample-barcoded 5' primer and a J-beta primer mix, a second PCR proceeded for about 6 to 11 cycles. TCRdb ran MiXCR on the 5' RACE reads and lists one entry per CDR3 protein. The profile shows about 590,000 distinct CDR3 sequences, approximately 30% of them singletons. Each donor had roughly 10 milliliters of peripheral blood drawn. Total RNA extraction produced at least 5.5 micrograms (per sample) for the study. This CDR3 is built from 14 residues. V lost 4 bases and J 6 bases, leaving 14 bases between the germline ends. The chain links TRBV12-3 or TRBV12-4 to TRBJ2-3; a possible D gene is TRBD2 (5 bases). This clonotype was sampled from a woman older than 75 in good health. Sequenced input: blood. CDR3 nucleotide sequence: TGTGCCAGCAGTTCAGGACTGAGGTCGGATACGCAGTATTTT. This gives the protein CASSSGLRSDTQYF.